The clone carrying this T cell receptor (beta chain) appeared many times. The data are from a study of CD8+CD57+ T cells in acquired aplastic anemia. In patients chosen for sequencing, flow cytometry had shown CD8+CD57+ cell expansion. Germline lookup yields CDR1 SGDLS and CDR2 YYNGEE. The V segment lost 0 bases and the J segment 0 bases; nucleotides outside the gene matches: 4. The CDR3 loop spans 16 amino acids. Profiles of TCR beta VDJ and CDR3 were generated from a genomic DNA template. TCRdb independently ran MiXCR on the reads; one entry per CDR3 protein. This sample carries 250,000 to 300,000 distinct CDR3 sequences, 56% of them seen once, and the ten largest clones take roughly 1.3%.

The receptor was isolated from a human donor with aplastic anemia. Source material: sorted CD4+, CD8+, or CD8+CD57+ T cells (not recorded which) from PBMCs. The chain joins TRBV9 to TRBJ2-7; 9 bases line up with TRBD1. CDR3 DNA: TGTGCCAGCAGCGTAGGGGGGACAGGGAGCTCCTACGAGCAGTACTTC. Protein product: CASSVGGTGSSYEQYF.